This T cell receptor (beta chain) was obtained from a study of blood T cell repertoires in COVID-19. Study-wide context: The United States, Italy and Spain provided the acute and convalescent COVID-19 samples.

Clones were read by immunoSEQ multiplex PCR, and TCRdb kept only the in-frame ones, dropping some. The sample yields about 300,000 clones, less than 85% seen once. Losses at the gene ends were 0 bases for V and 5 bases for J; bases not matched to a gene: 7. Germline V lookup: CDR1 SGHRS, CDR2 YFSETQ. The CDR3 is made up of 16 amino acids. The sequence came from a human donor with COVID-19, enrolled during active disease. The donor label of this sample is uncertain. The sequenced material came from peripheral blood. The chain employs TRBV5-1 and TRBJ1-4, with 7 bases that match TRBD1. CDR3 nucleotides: TGCGCCAGCAGCTTGGACGGGCAGGGGGTCAATGAAAAACTGTTTTTT. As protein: CASSLDGQGVNEKLFF.